The T cell receptor (beta chain) under discussion was sequenced for a study of cytomegalovirus exposure and HLA in healthy donors. This PCR relied on a set of 60 Vbeta primers and 13 Jbeta primers. Libraries were prepared by immunoSEQ multiplex PCR; TCRdb keeps only in-frame clonotypes and omits some of them. Among 150,000 to 200,000 clones listed, approximately 82% were seen once. Study findings and constraints: It was only CMV serostatus that was available as immune exposure information.

As to this clone: As yet, its antigen is unknown.

The V end was cut by 3 bases, the J end by 3 bases, with 5 bases between. There are 12 residues in the CDR3. CDR1 and CDR2 from the germline V gene are SGHVS and FQNEAQ. The sequenced material came from PBMCs. V and J are TRBV7-8 and TRBJ2-5; a possible D gene is TRBD2 (5 bases). This sequence was found in a girl between 2 and 10 years old in good health and CMV-seropositive. As DNA, the CDR3 is TGTGCCAGCAGCTTGGGAGAAGAGACCCAGTACTTC. Its translation is CASSLGEETQYF.